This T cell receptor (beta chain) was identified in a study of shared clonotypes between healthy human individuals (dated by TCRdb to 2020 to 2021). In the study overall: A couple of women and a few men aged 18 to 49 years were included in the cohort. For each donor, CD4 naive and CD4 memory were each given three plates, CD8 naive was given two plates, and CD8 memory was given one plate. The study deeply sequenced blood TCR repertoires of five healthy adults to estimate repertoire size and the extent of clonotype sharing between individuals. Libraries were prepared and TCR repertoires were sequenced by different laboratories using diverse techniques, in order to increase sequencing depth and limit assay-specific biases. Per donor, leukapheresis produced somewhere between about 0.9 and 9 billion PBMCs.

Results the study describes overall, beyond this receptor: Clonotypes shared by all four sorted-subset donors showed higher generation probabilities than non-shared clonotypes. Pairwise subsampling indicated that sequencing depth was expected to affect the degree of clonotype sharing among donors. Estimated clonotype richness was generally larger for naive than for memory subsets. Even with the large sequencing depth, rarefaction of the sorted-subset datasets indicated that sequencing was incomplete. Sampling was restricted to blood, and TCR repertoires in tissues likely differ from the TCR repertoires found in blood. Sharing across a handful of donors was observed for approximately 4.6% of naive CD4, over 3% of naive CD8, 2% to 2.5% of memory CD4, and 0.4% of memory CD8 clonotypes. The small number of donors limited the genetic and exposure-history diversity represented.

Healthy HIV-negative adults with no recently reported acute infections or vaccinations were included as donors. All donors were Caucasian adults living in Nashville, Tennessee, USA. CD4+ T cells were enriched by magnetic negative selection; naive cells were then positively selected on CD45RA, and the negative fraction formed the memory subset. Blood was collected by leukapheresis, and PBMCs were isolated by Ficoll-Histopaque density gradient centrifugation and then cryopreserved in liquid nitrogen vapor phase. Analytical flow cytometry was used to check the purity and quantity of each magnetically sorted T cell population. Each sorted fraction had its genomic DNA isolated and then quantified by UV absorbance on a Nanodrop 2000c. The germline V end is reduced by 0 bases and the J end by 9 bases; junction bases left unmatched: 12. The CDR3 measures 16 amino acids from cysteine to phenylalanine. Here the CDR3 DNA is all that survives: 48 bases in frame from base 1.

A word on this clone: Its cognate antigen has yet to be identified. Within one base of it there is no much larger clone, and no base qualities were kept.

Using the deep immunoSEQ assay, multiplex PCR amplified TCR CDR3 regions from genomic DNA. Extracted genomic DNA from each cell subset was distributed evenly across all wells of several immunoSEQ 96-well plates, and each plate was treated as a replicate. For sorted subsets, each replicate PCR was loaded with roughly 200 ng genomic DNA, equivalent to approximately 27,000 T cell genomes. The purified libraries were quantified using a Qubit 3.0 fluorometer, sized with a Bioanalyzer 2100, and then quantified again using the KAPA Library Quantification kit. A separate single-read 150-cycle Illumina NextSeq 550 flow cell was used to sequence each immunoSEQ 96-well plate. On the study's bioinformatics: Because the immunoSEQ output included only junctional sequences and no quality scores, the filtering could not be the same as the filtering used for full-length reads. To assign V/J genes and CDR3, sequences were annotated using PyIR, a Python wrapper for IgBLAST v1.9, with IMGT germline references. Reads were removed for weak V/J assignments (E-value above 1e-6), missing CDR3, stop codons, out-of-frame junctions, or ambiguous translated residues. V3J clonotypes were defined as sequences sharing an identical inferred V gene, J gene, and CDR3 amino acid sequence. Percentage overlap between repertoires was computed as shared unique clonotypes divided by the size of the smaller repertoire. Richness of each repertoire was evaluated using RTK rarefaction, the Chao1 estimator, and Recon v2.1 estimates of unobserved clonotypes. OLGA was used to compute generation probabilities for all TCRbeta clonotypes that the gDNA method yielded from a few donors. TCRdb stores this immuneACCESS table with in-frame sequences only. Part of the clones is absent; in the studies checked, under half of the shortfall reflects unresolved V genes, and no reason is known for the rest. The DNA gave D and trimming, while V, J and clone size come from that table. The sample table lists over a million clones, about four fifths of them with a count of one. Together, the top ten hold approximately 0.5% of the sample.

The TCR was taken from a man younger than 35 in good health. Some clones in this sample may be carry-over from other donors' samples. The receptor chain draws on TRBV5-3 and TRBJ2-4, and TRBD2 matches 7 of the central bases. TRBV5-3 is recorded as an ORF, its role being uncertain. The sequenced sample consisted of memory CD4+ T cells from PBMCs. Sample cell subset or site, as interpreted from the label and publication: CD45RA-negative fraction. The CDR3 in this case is CARSLVIAGRGGIQYF. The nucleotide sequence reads TGTGCCAGAAGCTTGGTTATAGCGGGTCGTGGCGGCATTCAGTACTTC.